This T cell receptor beta chain was profiled in a study of T cell responses to AZD1222 COVID-19 vaccine (dated by TCRdb to the early 2020s). In the study overall: A total of 233 trial participants underwent TCR sequencing, of whom more than 200 had received two doses of AZD1222 and around 25 had received two doses of the MenACWY control vaccine. Trial participants were enrolled by age into subgroups of 18-55, 56-69 and 70-plus years, and around 150, 29 and 61 TCR-sequenced participants, respectively, were included in these subgroups.

Looking up the germline V gene (reference sequence) yields CDR1 GTSNPN and CDR2 SVGIG. The CDR3 contains 11 residues, cysteine and phenylalanine counted. The DNA shown is the 33-base CDR3, in frame from base 1. V is shortened by 7 bases, J by 4 bases, and the region joining them spans 9 bases. The study at large found these results: The vaccine-associated CD4 TCRs covered the entire spike protein, and the dominant responses fell in regions 160-218 and 743-854. Participants were mostly white British and included more females than males, and it was suggested by the authors that clonal diversity may have been underestimated. Because no day 14 peak-response samples were available, the repertoires could be characterized only after the peak T cell response. Reportedly, close to half of the unique spike-specific TCRs recognized epitopes lying outside the regions that are mutated in the B.1.351 and B.1.1.7 variants. A significant rise in spike-specific TCR breadth and depth was observed after two AZD1222 doses relative to day 0 and relative to MenACWY recipients. In the small 56-69-year group, the increase in depth fell short of significance, most likely because of low power. Conclusions about previously exposed vaccinees are limited, since just 6 or 7 AZD1222 recipients were seropositive for SARS-CoV-2 at baseline.

Notes on this clone: Its antigen remains undetermined. The record has no base qualities; no much larger clone is one base away.

The CDR3 regions of human TCRbeta chains were analyzed by immunosequencing. Per the authors' processing: TCRs in the repertoires were compared against a reference library of SARS-CoV-2-specific TCRs that had been generated with the MIRA antigen-specificity platform. Breadth was defined as the fraction of unique TCRs that were SARS-CoV-2-associated. Depth was defined as the fraction of total T cells that were SARS-CoV-2-associated. Each spike-specific TCR was assigned to its reactive spike region and to a CD4 or CD8 class using the MIRA data. Log10-transformed breadth and depth values were compared by one-way ANOVA with Sidak's multiple comparisons tests. TCRdb stores this immuneACCESS table with in-frame sequences only. Part of the clones is absent; in the studies checked, under half of the shortfall reflects unresolved V genes, and no reason is known for the rest. V, J and clone size are those of that table, while D and trimming were read from the DNA. The sample profile shows some 140,000 clones; 80% to 95% of them were found once. The ten largest clones represent approximately 6.9% of the sample.

Interpreted using the paper, the time point label stands for: about 28 days (+/-7) after the second vaccine dose. AZD1222 recipients whose second dose came at about 4 weeks and those whose second dose came at about 12 weeks were combined into one group, since spike-specific TCR depth and breadth did not differ between the two schedules. Vaccinee samples came from UK trials COV001 and COV002, including a single-blind randomized controlled phase 2/3 trial of AZD1222 (ChAdOx1 nCoV-19) in healthy adults. For TCRbeta chain sequencing, PBMC samples were collected from trial participants at day 0 and at day 28 after the second dose.

The receptor was isolated from an adult who received the AZD1222 COVID-19 vaccine. The chain links TRBV30 with TRBJ2-3, with no confidently assigned D gene. The sequencing here drew on peripheral blood, taken 28 days after the second AZD1222 dose. The DNA is TGTGCCTCGGCCGATCCAGATACGCAGTATTTT. Its protein is CASADPDTQYF.